Following are 30 T cell receptor beta chains from one sample sequenced in a study of blood T cell repertoires in COVID-19. The repertoire was sequenced with immunoSEQ multiplex PCR; TCRdb's copy has only in-frame clones and lacks some. This table has a few hundred thousand clones, about 86% appearing once. The specimen sequenced was peripheral blood. The receptors stem from a woman in her forties or fifties with acute or convalescent COVID-19.

V is TRBV23-1 and J is TRBJ2-7; tentatively, D is TRBD1 (6 bases). TRBV23-1 is placed among ORFs of uncertain function. The CDR3 spans 17 residues. Trimming took 2 bases from V and 3 from J, leaving 20 bases between them. The DNA for the CDR3 is TGCGCCAGCAGTCAAATTCGCTCGGACAGTCGACACTACGAGCAGTACTTC. Amino acid sequence: CASSQIRSDSRHYEQYF.

This clone was seen only a few times. The rearrangement links TRBV19 to TRBJ2-1, with 10 bases matching TRBD2. V shed 4 bases and J 7 bases; nucleotides not matched to a gene: 13. This CDR3 has 17 amino acids. The germline CDR1 and CDR2 sequences are LNHDA and SQIVND (reference sequence). The DNA for the CDR3 is TGTGCCAGTAGTAGCTTCCCCCAGACTAGCGGGTGGAATGAGCAGTTCTTC. Its translation is CASSSFPQTSGWNEQFF.

The J gene is TRBJ2-2, the V gene TRBV11-2, with 7 bases fitting TRBD1. The CDR3 consists of 15 residues. The ends lost 5 bases at V and 5 bases at J; junction bases unmatched: 8. CDR1 and CDR2 (germline): SGHAT, FQNNGV. The DNA for the CDR3 is TGTGCCAGCAGCGCCCGGGACAGAGCTACCGGGGAGCTGTTTTTT. This sequence encodes CASSARDRATGELFF.

This clone was seen a few times. V usage is TRBV7-9 and J usage is TRBJ1-4; D gene unclear. Between the trimmed V and J ends, which lost 5 bases and 2 bases, there was a span of 3 bases. Per the germline V gene, CDR1 is SEHNR and CDR2 is FQNEAQ (reference sequence). The CDR3 consists of 12 residues. CDR3 DNA sequence: TGTGCCAGCAGCCAGACTAATGAAAAACTGTTTTTT. Translation gives CASSQTNEKLFF. The entire variable domain, with the rest obtained from reference TRBV7-9 and TRBJ1-4, is as follows: DTGVSQNPRHKITKRGQNVTFRCDPISEHNRLYWYRQTLGQGPEFLTYFQNEAQLEKSRLLSDRFSAERPKGSFSTLEIQRTEQGDSAMYLCASSQTNEKLFFGSGTQLSVL.

The rearrangement uses TRBV30 and TRBJ2-3, with D tentatively TRBD2 (7 bases). Trimming stripped 3 bases from V and 3 bases from J, with 16 bases between. Germline V gene data show CDR1 as GTSNPN and CDR2 as SVGIG (reference sequence). CDR3 length: 15 residues. DNA of the CDR3: TGTGCCTGGAGCTGGGGGGGGGCCGGGACAGATACGCAGTATTTT. This gives the protein CAWSWGGAGTDTQYF.

In nucleotides, the CDR3 is TGTGCCAGCAGCTTGGGGCAGGGGGCTTGGGAGACCCAGTACTTC. Translation gives CASSLGQGAWETQYF. V usage is TRBV5-6 and J usage is TRBJ2-5; 8 nucleotides line up with TRBD1. The CDR3 totals 15 residues. From germline, CDR1 is SGHDT and CDR2 YYEEEE. J gave up 5 bases and V 0 bases, and 6 bases lay outside the gene matches.

The rearrangement uses TRBV4-3 and TRBJ2-4; a weak D match, TRBD1 (6 bases). The CDR3 is 15 amino acids. Germline V gene sequence: CDR1 LGHNA, CDR2 YSLEER. V dropped 0 bases and J dropped 2 bases, with 8 bases sitting between them. The CDR3 DNA is TGCGCCAGCAGCCAAGATCAGGGGACCAAAAACATTCAGTACTTC. Protein product: CASSQDQGTKNIQYF.

This clone was seen a single time. V is TRBV11-2 and J is TRBJ1-4; 10 positions match TRBD1. Looked up from germline, CDR1 is SGHAT and CDR2 is FQNNGV. The CDR3 is 17 residues long. With 4 bases clipped from V and 4 bases from J, the junction kept 9 bases outside the gene matches. CDR3 in DNA: TGTGCCAGCAGCTCCACTGACAGGGGGCAACTTAATGAAAAACTGTTTTTT. Translation gives CASSSTDRGQLNEKLFF.

Regarding this clone: The DNA is left out, because the CDR3 cannot be placed on it with certainty; the CDR3 is given as TCRdb lists it. The chain's CDR3 is CASSFFGQHTEAFF. This chain joins TRBV27 and TRBJ1-1; TRBD1, the D gene given by the table, was not confirmed from the DNA. The germline V gene encodes CDR1 MNHEY and CDR2 SMNVEV (reference sequence). The CDR3 extends over 14 residues, inclusive of both ends.

This rearrangement joins TRBV7-7 to TRBJ2-1, with 9 bases lining up with TRBD2. CDR3 size: 13 residues. From germline, CDR1 is SSHAT and CDR2 FNYEAQ (reference sequence). Germline trimming cut 5 bases from V and 10 bases from J; bases unmatched to any gene: 6. The CDR3 DNA follows: TGTGCCAGCAGCCTTAGTAGCGGGGGCGAGCAGTTCTTC. This gives the protein CASSLSSGGEQFF.

The chain recombines TRBV6-2 or TRBV6-3 with TRBJ2-7; the match to TRBD2 covers 13 bases. The germline CDR1 and CDR2 sequences are MNHEY and SVGEGT. The J segment lost 3 bases and the V segment lost 2 bases, leaving 1 base of the junction unmatched. The CDR3 contains 15 residues. CDR3: CASSYGTSGNYEQYF. For the CDR3, the DNA is TGTGCCAGCAGTTACGGGACTAGCGGGAACTACGAGCAGTACTTC.

The rearrangement links TRBV28 to TRBJ2-3, with D possibly matching TRBD2 (5 bases). Per the germline V gene, CDR1 is MDHEN and CDR2 is SYDVKM. CDR3 length: 14 residues. Trimming shortened V by 5 bases and J by 1 base, and 10 bases separated the two germline ends. The CDR3, as DNA: TGTGCCAGCAGTCCCCGAGGGCGCACAGATACGCAGTATTTT. Translated, it gives CASSPRGRTDTQYF.

This clone has just one count. V and J are TRBV5-6 and TRBJ2-2; TRBD1 is a possible D gene (5 bases). The V end was cut by 4 bases, the J end by 3 bases, with 13 bases between. From germline, CDR1 is SGHDT and CDR2 YYEEEE. The CDR3 runs to 15 residues. The CDR3 sequence: CASSPDSLDTGELFF. The CDR3 DNA reads as TGTGCCAGCAGCCCCGACAGCCTAGACACCGGGGAGCTGTTTTTT.

The rearrangement links TRBV12-5 to TRBJ2-7, with TRBD2 identical over 8 bases. This CDR3 has 13 residues. V was pared by 9 bases and J by 5 bases, with 9 bases of the junction left unmatched. Germline V gives CDR1 LGHNT, CDR2 FRNRAP. CDR3 in DNA: TGTGCTAGCCTGGGCCTAGCGGGCCACGAGCAGTACTTC. Its protein is CASLGLAGHEQYF. The variable domain in full, with the rest retrieved from reference TRBV12-5 and TRBJ2-7, is DARVTQTPRHKVTEMGQEVTMRCQPILGHNTVFWYRQTMMQGLELLAYFRNRAPLDDSGMPKDRFSAEMPDATLATLKIQPSEPRDSAVYFCASLGLAGHEQYFGPGTRLTVT.

This chain connects TRBV10-2 to TRBJ1-5; 7 nucleotides align to TRBD1. From germline, CDR1 is WSHSY and CDR2 SAAADI. The ends lost 5 bases at V and 6 bases at J; junction bases unmatched: 1. This CDR3 contains 12 residues. CDR3 sequence: CASSQGVQPQHF. The CDR3 DNA reads as TGCGCCAGCAGTCAGGGGGTTCAGCCCCAGCATTTT.

This chain connects TRBV14 to TRBJ2-1, with a weak D call TRBD1 (6 bases). Germline CDR1 SGHDN, CDR2 FVKESK. V was shortened by 1 base and J by 8 bases, with 9 bases between the two germline ends. This CDR3 has 13 amino acids. The CDR3, as DNA: TGTGCCAGCAGCCAAGTAGGGGGTTATGAGCAGTTCTTC. Amino acid sequence: CASSQVGGYEQFF.

This rearrangement joins TRBV10-3 to TRBJ1-2, with 7 bases lining up with TRBD1. Germline values: CDR1 ENHRY, CDR2 SYGVKD. This CDR3 contains 14 residues. V was clipped by 11 bases and J by 1 base; unmatched bases: 10. The CDR3 is CAVTGASINYGYTF. CDR3 DNA sequence: TGTGCCGTCACAGGGGCTAGTATTAACTATGGCTACACCTTC.

This clone came up a few times. The rearrangement links TRBV5-8 to TRBJ1-2; D is unclear. V lost 4 bases and J 2 bases, leaving 9 bases between the germline ends. Looked up from germline, CDR1 is SGHTS and CDR2 is YDEGEE. This CDR3 comprises 13 residues. In DNA, the CDR3 is TGTGCCAGCAGCCCGCAGATAAACTATGGCTACACCTTC. Translating it yields CASSPQINYGYTF.

The chain's CDR3 is CASSSRTDRREAFF. The CDR3 DNA is TGTGCCAGCAGTTCCCGGACAGACCGACGTGAAGCTTTCTTT. The chain employs TRBV6-6 and TRBJ1-1; D is perhaps TRBD1 (6 bases). CDR3 length equals 14 residues. Trimming stripped 4 bases from V and 7 bases from J, with 16 bases between. Germline V gene data show CDR1 as MNHNY and CDR2 as SVGAGI (reference sequence).

V gene TRBV14 combines with J gene TRBJ2-5; possibly TRBD1 for D (6 bases). Germline V gene sequence: CDR1 SGHDN, CDR2 FVKESK. CDR3 length: 15 residues. V lost 3 bases, J lost 2 bases, and 13 bases lay in between. The CDR3 region is CASSQALGAQETQYF. Written as DNA, the CDR3 is TGTGCCAGCAGCCAGGCCTTGGGGGCTCAAGAGACCCAGTACTTC.

The J gene is TRBJ1-2, the V gene TRBV24-1, with 8 bases that match TRBD1. The CDR3 consists of 15 residues. In germline, CDR1 is KGHDR, CDR2 SFDVKD. With V trimmed by 2 bases and J by 3 bases, 4 bases remained unmatched. The CDR3 sequence is CATSDSTGVDYGYTF. For the CDR3, the DNA is TGTGCCACCAGTGATTCGACAGGGGTAGACTATGGCTACACCTTC.

V gene TRBV5-1 combines with J gene TRBJ2-7; TRBD1 agrees at 8 bases. V lost 3 bases and J lost 4; bases outside the gene matches: 3. CDR1 and CDR2 from the germline V gene are SGHRS and YFSETQ. The CDR3 sequence is 13 residues long. CDR3 DNA: TGCGCCAGCAGCTGGACAGGGCCTTACGAGCAGTACTTC. It yields the protein CASSWTGPYEQYF. The full variable domain, in which reference TRBV5-1 and TRBJ2-7 provide the parts outside the CDR3, is KAGVTQTPRYLIKTRGQQVTLSCSPISGHRSVSWYQQTPGQGLQFLFEYFSETQRNKGNFPGRFSGRQFSNSRSEMNVSTLELGDSALYLCASSWTGPYEQYFGPGTRLTVT.

The V call is TRBV15, the J call TRBJ1-5; 7 bases fit TRBD1. Germline V gene sequence: CDR1 LNHNV, CDR2 YYDKDF (reference sequence). With 4 bases clipped from V and 8 bases from J, the junction kept 14 bases outside the gene matches. CDR3 length equals 16 residues. In DNA, the CDR3 is TGTGCCACCAGCACACAGGGGTCCGGGCAAAGGGAGCCCCAGCATTTT. The encoded protein is CATSTQGSGQREPQHF.

This chain uses TRBV19 with TRBJ1-2; D call uncertain. The CDR3 runs 15 residues. Trimming stripped 4 bases from V and 6 bases from J, with 18 bases between. Per the germline V gene, CDR1 is LNHDA and CDR2 is SQIVND (reference sequence). The DNA for the CDR3 is TGTGCCAGTAGTACGCAAAACCGCGGCATCAATGGCTACACCTTC. Amino acids: CASSTQNRGINGYTF.

The chain combines TRBV11-2 with TRBJ2-7; D is unresolved. This CDR3 has 14 amino acids. V gave up 5 bases and J gave up 1 base, with 12 bases separating them. Looked up from germline, CDR1 is SGHAT and CDR2 is FQNNGV. In DNA, the CDR3 is TGTGCCAGCAGCGACACCATGGGTTCCTACGAGCAGTACTTC. This translates into CASSDTMGSYEQYF.

The J gene is TRBJ1-2, the V gene TRBV14, with unresolved D. Germline V CDR1 and CDR2: SGHDN, FVKESK. The CDR3 is 15 residues long. V lost 0 bases, J lost 0 bases, and 8 bases lay in between. CDR3 in DNA: TGTGCCAGCAGCCAAGATAACAGCCCTAACTATGGCTACACCTTC. Its protein is CASSQDNSPNYGYTF.

The chain links TRBV6-5 to TRBJ2-2; maybe TRBD2 (6 bases). CDR3 length: 16 amino acids. The germline V gene has CDR1 MNHEY and CDR2 SVGAGI. V was pared by 0 bases and J by 6 bases, with 14 bases between. The CDR3, as DNA: TGTGCCAGCAGTTACTCGAAGCTAGCGCGGGCCGGGGAGCTGTTTTTT. Residues: CASSYSKLARAGELFF.

The chain employs TRBV29-1 and TRBJ2-3; possibly TRBD2 for D (6 bases). The CDR3 extends over 12 amino acids. Germline V gives CDR1 SQVTM, CDR2 ANQGSEA. With 3 bases removed from V and 4 bases from J, the gap between germline ends came to 8 bases. CDR3 loop: CSVEGGADTQYF. CDR3 DNA: TGCAGCGTTGAGGGCGGGGCAGATACGCAGTATTTT.

J is TRBJ2-7 and V is TRBV11-3, with 10 bases identical to TRBD2. Germline V gene data show CDR1 as SGHNT and CDR2 as YENEEA. The CDR3 spans 15 residues. Losses at the gene ends were 1 base for V and 7 bases for J; bases not matched to a gene: 7. The CDR3 coding sequence is TGTGCCAGCAGCTTAGGCTCTCTAGCGGGAGATGAGCAGTACTTC. Its translation is CASSLGSLAGDEQYF.

V is TRBV19 and J is TRBJ1-3, with D unresolved. The V end lost 2 bases, the J end lost 4 bases, and 12 bases lay between the germline ends. This CDR3 is built from 15 residues. Germline V CDR1 and CDR2: LNHDA, SQIVND (reference sequence). CDR3 sequence: CASSISQAGGNTIYF. DNA for the CDR3: TGTGCCAGTAGTATATCGCAGGCTGGGGGAAACACCATATATTTT.